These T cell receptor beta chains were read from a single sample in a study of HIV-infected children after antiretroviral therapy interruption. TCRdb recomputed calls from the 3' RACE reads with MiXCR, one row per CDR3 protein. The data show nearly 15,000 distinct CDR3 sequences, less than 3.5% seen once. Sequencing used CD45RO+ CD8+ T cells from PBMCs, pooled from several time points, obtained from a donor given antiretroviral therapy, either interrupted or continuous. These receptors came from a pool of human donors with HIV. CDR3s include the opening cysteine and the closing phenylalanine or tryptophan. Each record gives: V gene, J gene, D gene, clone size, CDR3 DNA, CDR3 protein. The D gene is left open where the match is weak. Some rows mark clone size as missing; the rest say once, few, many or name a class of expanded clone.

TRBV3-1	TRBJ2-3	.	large	TGTGCCAGCAGCCAAGATCTGAATAGCTTCACAGATACGCAGTATTTT	CASSQDLNSFTDTQYF
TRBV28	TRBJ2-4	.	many	TGTGCCAGCAGACCCGCCGAGGCAGGCAAAGGTGACATTCAGTACTTC	CASRPAEAGKGDIQYF
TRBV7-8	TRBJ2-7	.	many	TGTGCCAGCAGCCCCCTTCTTGACAATTACGAGCAGTACTTC	CASSPLLDNYEQYF
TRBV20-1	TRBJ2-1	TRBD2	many	TGCAGTGCTAGGTGGACTAGCGGAAACAATGAGCAGTTCTTC	CSARWTSGNNEQFF
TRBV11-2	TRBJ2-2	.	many	TGTGCCAGCAGCTCCTCAAGGGAGCTGTTTTTT	CASSSSRELFF
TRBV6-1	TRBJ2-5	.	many	TGTGCCACAGAACCAATCCCCCAAGAGACCCAGTACTTC	CATEPIPQETQYF
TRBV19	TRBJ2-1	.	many	TGTGCCAGTAGTATAGATATCAGGAATGAGCAGTTCTTC	CASSIDIRNEQFF
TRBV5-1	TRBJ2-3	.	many	TGCGCCAGCAGATTAAGCGTAGCGACCTACACAGATACGCAGTATTTT	CASRLSVATYTDTQYF
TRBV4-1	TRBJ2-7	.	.	TGCGCCAGCAGCCAAGCCCCGGGGGGCCTCTACGAGCAGTACTTC	CASSQAPGGLYEQYF
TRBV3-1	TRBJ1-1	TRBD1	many	TGTGCCAGCAGCCAAGATGGGGACAGGGTTTTCGAAGCTTTCTTT	CASSQDGDRVFEAFF
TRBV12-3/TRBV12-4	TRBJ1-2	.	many	TGTGCCAGCAGTTTTACAGGGACACCCTATGGCTACACCTTC	CASSFTGTPYGYTF
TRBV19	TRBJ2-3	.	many	TGTGCCAGTAGTATGGACTCGGTAAATGACCCTGCGGATACGCAGTATTTT	CASSMDSVNDPADTQYF
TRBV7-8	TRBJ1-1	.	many	TGTGCCAGCAGCTTAGCACACGTAAGGACTGAAGCTTTCTTT	CASSLAHVRTEAFF
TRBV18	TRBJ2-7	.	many	TGTGCCAGCTCTCCAACAGGGCCCCTGGACGAGCAGTACTTC	CASSPTGPLDEQYF
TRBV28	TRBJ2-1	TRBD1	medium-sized	TGTGCCAGCAGTTCCGGACAGGCTGACAATGAGCAGTTCTTC	CASSSGQADNEQFF
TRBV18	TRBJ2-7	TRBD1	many	TGTGCCAGCTCACCTGAGACAGGGGGCCACGAGCAGTACTTC	CASSPETGGHEQYF
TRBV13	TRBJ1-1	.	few	TGTGCCAGCAGCTTAGCGGGTACGGGGACTGAAGCTTTCTTT	CASSLAGTGTEAFF
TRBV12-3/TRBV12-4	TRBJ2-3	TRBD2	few	TGTGCCAGCAGTTTAGCTAGCGGGGCGACAGATACGCAGTATTTT	CASSLASGATDTQYF
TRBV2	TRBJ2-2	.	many	TGTGCCAGCAGTGCGGGGTCCGGGGAGCTGTTTTTT	CASSAGSGELFF
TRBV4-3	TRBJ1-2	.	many	TGCGCCAGCAGCCAAGAGGATTTCGGGCAGGGCTATGGCTACACCTTC	CASSQEDFGQGYGYTF
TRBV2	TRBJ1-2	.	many	TGTGCCAGTGGAGAGGTGGGAGCTAACTATGGCTACACCTTC	CASGEVGANYGYTF
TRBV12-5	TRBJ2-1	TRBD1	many	TGTGCTAGTGGTTTGCTCGGGACAGGGGGGTACAATGAGCAGTTCTTC	CASGLLGTGGYNEQFF
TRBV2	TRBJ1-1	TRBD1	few	TGTGCCAGCAGCATGGATGCCGACAGGGGGCTGGTAGAAGCTTTCTTT	CASSMDADRGLVEAFF
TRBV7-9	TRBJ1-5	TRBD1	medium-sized	TGTGCCAGCAGCCCTGGACCGGACAGGGGAGATCAGCCCCAGCATTTT	CASSPGPDRGDQPQHF
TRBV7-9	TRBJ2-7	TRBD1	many	TGTGCCAGCAGCTTAGGGACAGGGAGGCACGAGCAGTACTTC	CASSLGTGRHEQYF
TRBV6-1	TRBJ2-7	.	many	TGTGCCAGCAGTGAAGCCTTCGACAGGAGGTTTAGTGGGCAGTACTTC	CASSEAFDRRFSGQYF
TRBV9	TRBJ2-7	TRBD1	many	TGTGCCAGCAGCCCCCGGGACAGCTCCTACGAGCAGTACTTC	CASSPRDSSYEQYF
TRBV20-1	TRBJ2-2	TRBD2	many	TGCAGTGCTAGTTTCCTAGAGGGAGGGGATACCGGGGAGCTGTTTTTT	CSASFLEGGDTGELFF
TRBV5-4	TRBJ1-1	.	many	TGTGCCAGCAAGACCAGTGAGAACACTGAAGCTTTCTTT	CASKTSENTEAFF
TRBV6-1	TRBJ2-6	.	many	TGTGCCAGCAGTCGCGACAGCTCTGGGGCCAACGTCCTGACTTTC	CASSRDSSGANVLTF
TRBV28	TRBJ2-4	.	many	TGTGCCAGCAGTTCTGACTGGTTAGCCAAAAACATTCAGTACTTC	CASSSDWLAKNIQYF
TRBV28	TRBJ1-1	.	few	TGTGCCAGCAGTTTTCGGGGGAGGAACACTGAAGCTTTCTTT	CASSFRGRNTEAFF
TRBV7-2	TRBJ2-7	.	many	TGTGCCAGCAGCCGCATGGACGTGGGCTACGAGCAGTACTTC	CASSRMDVGYEQYF
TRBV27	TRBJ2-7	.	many	TGTGCCAGCAAAGAGGTCAGCCATAACCTATCCTACGAGCAGTACTTC	CASKEVSHNLSYEQYF
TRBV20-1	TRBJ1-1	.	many	TGCAGTGCTAGGGGGGAAGGGATGGGGGCTGAAGCTTTCTTT	CSARGEGMGAEAFF
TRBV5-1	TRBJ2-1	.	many	TGCGCCAGCAGTCCTCCAGGGAGCAGGGATGAGCAGTTCTTC	CASSPPGSRDEQFF
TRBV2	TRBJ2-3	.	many	TGTGCCAGCAGTGATTCAGCGGCCTGGGGCGCGGTCCTTAGCACAGATACGCAGTATTTT	CASSDSAAWGAVLSTDTQYF